This T cell receptor beta chain was found in a study of regulatory T cells in long-lasting Graves disease. Broader study findings: Newly diagnosed disease favored TRBV20-1 and TRBJ2-1 over persistent disease. New patients shared approximately 970 public clonotypes, and persistent patients shared more, with approximately 2,500.

Time point noted: newly diagnosed GD, antithyroid drugs for less than 3 months. RNA extracted from PBMCs served as the sequencing template. This clonotype was seen repeatedly, ten times or more. No antigen is known for it. This CDR3 is 14 amino acids long. Trimming cost V 4 bases and J 1 base, with 11 bases left between them. From germline, CDR1 is SQVTM and CDR2 ANQGSEA. Researchers made TCR beta libraries by using iRepertoire HTBI primers and running Arm-PCR on CDR3 regions. TCRdb re-called the multiplex PCR reads with MiXCR, one entry per CDR3 protein. The data show about 620,000 distinct CDR3 sequences, about 16% seen once. The sample was also linked to a second study, of T cells in Graves' hyperthyroidism and ophthalmopathy.

The V and J genes are TRBV29-1 and TRBJ1-5; D is unresolved. The source was peripheral blood mononuclear cells (PBMCs), collected at new diagnosis, from a patient treated with antithyroid drugs. This TCR was sampled from a young woman with Graves disease. The CDR3 loop reads CSVADGSSNQPQHF. The DNA of the CDR3 is TGCAGCGTTGCGGACGGATCAAGCAATCAGCCCCAGCATTTT.